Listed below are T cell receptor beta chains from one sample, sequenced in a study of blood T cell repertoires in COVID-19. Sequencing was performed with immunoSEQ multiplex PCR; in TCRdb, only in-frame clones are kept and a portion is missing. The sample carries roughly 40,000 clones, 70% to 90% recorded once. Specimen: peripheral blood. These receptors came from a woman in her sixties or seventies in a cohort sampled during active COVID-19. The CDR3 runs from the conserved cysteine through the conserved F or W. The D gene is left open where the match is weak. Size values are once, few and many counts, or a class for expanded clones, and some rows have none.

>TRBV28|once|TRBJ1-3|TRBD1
CASSLSGTGGNTIYF
TGTGCCAGCAGTTTATCAGGGACAGGGGGAAACACCATATATTTT
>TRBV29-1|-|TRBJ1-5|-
CSVVEGSGWNQPQHF
TGCAGCGTTGTAGAGGGAAGCGGGTGGAATCAGCCCCAGCATTTT
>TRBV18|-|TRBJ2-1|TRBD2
CASSLSGRFNEQFF
TGTGCCAGCTCACTGAGCGGGAGGTTTAATGAGCAGTTCTTC
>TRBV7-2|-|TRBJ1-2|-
CASSRNREGYTF
TGTGCCAGCAGCCGTAACAGGGAGGGCTACACCTTC
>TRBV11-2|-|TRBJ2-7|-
CASSKAGRGTYEQYF
TGTGCCAGCAGCAAAGCCGGGAGAGGCACCTACGAGCAGTACTTC
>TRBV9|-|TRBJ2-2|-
CASSVLINTGELFF
TGTGCCAGCAGCGTTCTAATTAACACCGGGGAGCTGTTTTTT
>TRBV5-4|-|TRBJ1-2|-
CASSPDGRGIMNGYTF
TGTGCCAGCAGCCCTGATGGGCGGGGGATCATGAATGGCTACACCTTC
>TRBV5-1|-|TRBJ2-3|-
CASSAVVGADTQYF
TGCGCCAGCAGCGCCGTTGTCGGGGCAGATACGCAGTATTTT
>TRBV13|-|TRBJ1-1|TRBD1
CASSYGQGRFQGSTEAFF
TGTGCCAGCAGCTACGGACAGGGAAGATTCCAGGGTAGCACTGAAGCTTTCTTT
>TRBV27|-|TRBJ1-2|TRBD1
CASSLSGTGDGYTF
TGTGCCAGCAGTTTGTCCGGGACAGGGGATGGCTACACCTTC
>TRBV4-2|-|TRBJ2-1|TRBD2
CASSKSGRVNEQFF
TGTGCCAGCAGCAAAAGCGGGAGGGTAAATGAGCAGTTCTTC